This TCR beta chain stems from a study of preoperative IRX-2 immunotherapy in early breast cancer. Profiling relied on immunoSEQ multiplex PCR, and the TCRdb table lists in-frame clones only, not all of them. The data contain about 98,000 clones, approximately 90% of them seen just once; the ten biggest clones take up roughly 2%. The treatment: preoperative locoregional IRX-2 cytokine immunotherapy. Preoperative locoregional IRX-2 cytokine immunotherapy was tested in the phase Ib source study. This CDR3 contains 16 residues. The chain carries TRBV12-2 and TRBJ1-4; TRBD1, the table's D call, was not compared with the DNA. TRBV12-2 has pseudogene status. Sequencing was performed on tumor tissue, taken after IRX-2 immunotherapy. This TCR came from a human donor with breast cancer. The CDR3 reads CASRLVKDSPNEKLFF. CDR3 nucleotide sequence: TGTGCAAGTCGCTTAGTAAAGGACAGCCCTAATGAAAAACTGTTTTTT.